This T cell receptor (beta chain) emerged from a study of cytomegalovirus exposure and HLA in healthy donors (dated by TCRdb to the late 2010s). About the investigation overall: An earlier analysis of approximately 640 of the donors reported about 290 Gb of sequence data and some 120 million unique TCR beta sequences from about 179 million T cells. To predict cytomegalovirus infection status, the study combined high-throughput TCR immunosequencing, statistical association of individual TCRs with disease status, and machine learning. Genome-wide SNP genotypes for about 55% of the 666 donors were used in a later genetic analysis, which treated that subset as a discovery cohort. A separate validation cohort of about 110 different subjects was used in addition to the approximately 640-subject first cohort. To decide whether each TCR beta V gene segment behaved as functional or pseudogenic, an earlier analysis of some 580 of the donors relied on high-throughput TCR beta sequencing. All discovery cohort repertoires had been generated on a single sequencing platform. Among the approximately 430 genotyped donors, around 79% belonged to the genetic ancestry cluster associated with self-reported Caucasian donors. About 5 DR-DQ haplotypes were handled as single units for association and clustering, since linkage in the cohort was strong. To study patterns of TCR occurrence, a later analysis re-analyzed previously published TCR beta repertoires from hundreds of donors and added high-resolution HLA genotyping. The aim of the study was to test whether cataloging public T cell receptors could identify signatures of past pathogen exposure. Typing coverage varied by locus: about 620-640 donors for A, B, C, DRB1 and DQB1; under 550 for DQA1; around 610 for DPA1; 450 to 480 for DPB1. Using immunosequencing, the study profiled T cell repertoires from 550 to 750 subjects and related those repertoires to cytomegalovirus serostatus. Both class I and class II loci were covered by HLA typing, at four-digit resolution. Roughly 290 gigabases of sequencing data and approximately 92 million unique TCR sequences made up an early release that covered several hundred HLA-typed donors. Across 398 genotyped donors of the cohort, an average of approximately 200,000 unique TCR beta nucleotide sequences per donor were sequenced, and approximately 17% of those sequences were non-productive. Rather than drawing on any new phenotypic data, the later analysis identified candidate immune exposures from TCR beta sequences and the way those sequences occurred across donors. Alongside the repertoire data, information on donor age, sex, ethnicity and CMV serostatus was compiled. Overall study results and their limits: It was suggested by the authors that the approach could potentially be generalized to other disease states and immunological phenotypes. Compared with equally common non-associated chains, HLA-associated TCR beta chains in a later analysis were more clonally expanded and had lower generation probabilities. According to a later analysis, parvovirus B19, influenza, CMV and Epstein-Barr virus appeared linked to several top co-occurrence clusters. Assigning TCR associations to individual alleles was difficult when HLA alleles, especially DR and DQ, strongly co-occurred. Compared with the approximately 670-donor mean, donors in an Asian-associated ancestry cluster had fewer N-insertions in productive TCRs, according to a later genetic analysis. Because HLA typing was unavailable for some donors at each locus, only the typed subset was used in association tests. Specific HLA alleles were associated with about 17,000 TCR beta sequences at a false discovery rate of 0.05 in a later analysis. In the study, approximately 160 TCR beta chains were listed as associated with cytomegalovirus. Because counts were too low, roughly 17 rarely observed V segments, including chromosome 9 orphons, were left out of the earlier analysis of a few hundred of the donors. Correlated functional status among segregating V segments might reflect linkage disequilibrium, but an unknown experimental factor could not be ruled out. In this cohort, only TCR beta chains were sequenced, and detectable features were limited by the absence of alpha or paired-chain data. In an earlier analysis of roughly 500 of the donors, most TCR beta V segments appeared in productive rearrangements about 87% or about 30% of the time, broadly matching IMGT annotations. In a later analysis, most CMV-associated TCR beta chains were found to appear HLA-restricted, with HLA associations seemingly driven largely by CMV exposure. The classifier was reported to diagnose cytomegalovirus status with high specificity and sensitivity in both the original cohort and the validation cohort. Presence/absence analyses assumed roughly uniform sequencing depth across donors, an assumption that may not hold. V-gene and J-gene trimming of TCR beta chains was associated with a missense DCLRE1C variant in a later genetic analysis, and the association was replicated in an independent cohort. Across donors, most TCR sequences were observed very rarely, whereas some public TCRs were present in many individuals. A further reported finding was that TCR beta sequences accurately predicted the HLA-A and HLA-B alleles for most subjects in the first cohort. In a later analysis, the rate of TCR association differed among HLA loci, with DRB1 alleles having the most associated TCRs and HLA-C alleles having the fewest. Some IMGT-functional V segments, including TRBV6-2 and TRBV6-3, could not be distinguished by the 87-base-pair reads and were therefore excluded. A cluster of highly shared sequence variants was judged likely to represent a technical artifact of the sequencing pipeline. A few of the identified cytomegalovirus-associated TCR beta chains were confirmed in vitro to be specific for cytomegalovirus antigens. For the cohort, immune exposure information was limited to CMV serostatus.

In total, over 600 healthy bone marrow donors made up the cohort. Cohort members were all nominally healthy when sampled, although unrecorded immune exposures were likely present. The donor tested CMV seronegative and was one of the 352 seronegative cohort members. Each donor provided a peripheral blood sample, and peripheral blood mononuclear cells were used for TCR beta sequencing. The Qiagen DNeasy Blood Extraction Kit was used to extract genomic DNA from the blood cell samples. As encoded in the germline V gene, CDR1 is SGHTA while CDR2 is FQGNSA. The CDR3 goes from the cysteine to the phenylalanine over 17 residues. The only DNA kept is the CDR3, 51 bases in frame from the first base. V is pruned by 6 bases and J by 4 bases, leaving 14 bases of the junction without a gene match. Details on this clone: What antigen it recognizes has not been identified.

Receptor amplification or capture employed the immunoSEQ multiplex PCR assay. The multiplex PCR relied on a mix of 60 forward primers for TCR Vbeta segments and 13 reverse primers for TCR Jbeta segments. The CDR3 region of rearranged TCR beta genes was amplified from genomic DNA by a multiplex PCR assay. The amplified TCR beta libraries were sequenced on the Illumina HiSeq System as 87-base-pair reads. The paper's processing steps were these. Across the roughly 670 repertoires, a later analysis counted around 80 million unique TCR beta chains, roughly 11 million of which were shared by at least two donors. Raw reads were error-corrected and collapsed into unique sequences with a nearest-neighbor algorithm that merged closely related sequences to remove PCR and sequencing errors. To assign V, D and J gene segments, CDR3 sequences were aligned to IMGT reference sequences. For a sequence to be retained, a match of at least six nucleotides was required to both a V gene segment and a J gene segment. A rearrangement counted as productive if the CDR3 had no stop codons and remained in frame with V and J, and every other rearrangement counted as non-productive. CDR3 was defined by IMGT convention, running from the second conserved V-encoded cysteine to the conserved J-encoded phenylalanine. The earlier analysis of a few hundred of the donors excluded sequences that lacked an unambiguous match to a single V gene segment. An earlier analysis of several hundred of the donors called V segments functional above 56.7% productive rearrangements and segregating when the between-donor standard deviation exceeded 5%. A statistical classification framework was built for diagnosing cytomegalovirus status from the catalog of TCR beta chain sequences. V and J gene assignment, in a later analysis, came from comparing TCR nucleotide sequences with IMGT/GENE-DB human TR gene sequences. In a later analysis, CDR3 sequences and most-parsimonious VDJ recombination scenarios were assigned using the TCRdist pipeline. A later analysis defined each TCR beta chain by its CDR3 amino acid sequence plus V-gene family, and excluded reads lacking a unique V-gene family. To address suspected cross-contamination and a sequencing artifact, a later analysis removed 592 highly shared, low-generation-probability nucleotide sequences. For each public chain, a later analysis derived a clonal expansion index from normalized ranks of inferred template counts within each repertoire. In a later analysis, generation probabilities were computed with a VDJ recombination model fitted to out-of-frame rearrangements, and the resulting probabilities were checked against IGoR. In a later analysis, TCR-TCR, TCR-HLA and TCR-CMV co-occurrence was scored with hypergeometric tests, and a repertoire-size bias correction was applied to TCR pairs. False discovery rates were estimated in a later analysis by permuting HLA or CMV assignments 20 times. In a later analysis, co-occurring TCRs were grouped using DBSCAN, with TCRdist sequence similarity added in when clustering inside HLA-allele-positive subsets. Repertoires with fewer than 30,000 or more than 120,000 public chains were left out of co-occurrence clustering, as were roughly five repertoires with anomalous nucleotide sharing. In its TCRdb copy, this immuneACCESS table keeps in-frame sequences only and misses some clones. Where compared with another copy, unresolved V genes explain less than half of these, and the others have no known cause. V and J calls and clone size follow that table, whereas D and trimming were derived from the DNA. The sample table gives 180,000 or so clones. The ten largest clones capture about 0.74% of the sample.

This receptor was obtained from a boy younger than 18 in good health and CMV-seronegative. Material: PBMCs. The chain couples TRBV7-2 to TRBJ2-5; a stretch of 10 junction bases matches TRBD2. The CDR3 is CASRHRAQRGGSETQYF. The DNA sequence is given as TGTGCCAGCAGACATCGGGCCCAGCGGGGGGGCTCAGAGACCCAGTACTTC.